This T cell receptor (beta chain) stems from a study of cytotoxic CD8 clonotypes in ibrutinib-treated CLL. Study background: Per sample, productive templates averaged approximately 260,000 and productive rearrangements averaged 94,082.

V was trimmed by 7 bases and J by 0 bases, leaving 9 bases between them. Germline V lookup: CDR1 SEHNR, CDR2 FQNEAQ (reference sequence). CDR3 length: 13 residues. Remarks on this clone: What it recognizes is unknown.

Findings and caveats of the study: Contraction or stability on treatment was seen for public clonotypes, which were uncommon.

This table comes from immunoSEQ multiplex PCR, and its TCRdb copy is limited to in-frame clones, with some not included. This sample has about 330,000 clones, with 67% found just once. The chain combines TRBV7-9 with TRBJ1-1; D call uncertain. The receptor was derived from a human donor with chronic lymphocytic leukemia. The sequenced sample was PBMCs, obtained after 36 months of ibrutinib treatment. CDR3 residues: CASKTVVNTEAFF. CDR3 DNA: TGTGCCAGCAAGACCGTGGTGAACACTGAAGCTTTCTTT.